This section outlines one TCR beta chain sequence together with its context. The sample is drawn from a study of blood T cell repertoires in COVID-19. At the level of the study: COVID-19 samples from acute and convalescent phases originated in the United States, Italy and Spain. Sources were T cells, B-cell-depleted T cells, or PBMCs; the material itself was cDNA or gDNA.

The CDR3 is 16 amino acids. V lost 4 bases, J lost 7 bases, and 20 bases lay in between. CDR1 is SGHVS, CDR2 FQNEAQ, per germline. Original handling: Amplified reference gene primers provided the basis for estimating nucleated cell counts. This table comes from immunoSEQ multiplex PCR, and its TCRdb copy is limited to in-frame clones, with some not included. That table gives V, J and clone size, and the DNA gave D and trimming. The sample holds 150,000 to 200,000 clones; roughly 80% are singletons and the top ten take around 16%. This chain joins TRBV7-8 and TRBJ1-5, with D tentatively TRBD1 (6 bases). Sequencing was carried out using peripheral blood. This receptor was taken from a man aged 55 to 69 with active or convalescent COVID-19. The CDR3: CASSSTQAGAKQPQHF. The CDR3 DNA reads as TGTGCCAGCAGCTCCACACAGGCAGGGGCTAAGCAGCCCCAGCATTTT. The full variable domain, completed using reference TRBV7-8 and TRBJ1-5, is GAGVSQSPRYKVAKRGQDVALRCDPISGHVSLFWYQQALGQGPEFLTYFQNEAQLDKSGLPSDRFFAERPEGSVSTLKIQRTQQEDSAVYLCASSSTQAGAKQPQHFGDGTRLSIL.